The clone carrying this TCR beta chain was recorded many times. Its specificity is unknown. These data belong to a study of CD8 T cells in ankylosing spondylitis. TCRdb reprocessed the 5' RACE reads via MiXCR and lists one record per CDR3 protein. The table lists over 600,000 distinct CDR3 sequences, under 20% of them singletons. Regarding the study as a whole: Among TCR beta sequences, a motif of several highly homologous variants appeared characteristic of ankylosing spondylitis blood.

Deletions cut 5 bases from V and 4 bases from J, with 14 bases between. This CDR3 spans 14 amino acids. Germline assignment: CDR1 SGHTA and CDR2 FQGNSA. The rearrangement links TRBV7-2 to TRBJ2-5, with D possibly being TRBD1 (6 bases). The source of this sequence is a male donor with ankylosing spondylitis. Sequenced: blood, either unsorted or a sorted T cell fraction (not recorded which). CDR3 region: CASSVNRVPETQYF. The CDR3 DNA reads TGTGCCAGCAGCGTCAACAGGGTTCCAGAGACCCAGTACTTC.